This T cell receptor (beta chain) came from a study of molecular identifiers for immune sequencing clone quantification. Naive CD8 T cells were sorted, and the gate applied was CD8+CD4-CCR7+CD45RA+. Of note for this clonotype: Mismatch with germline at one junction end may stem from a read error.

This CDR3 region has 14 residues. CDR1 and CDR2 from the germline V gene are SGDLS and YYNGEE. Library preparation followed earlier protocols using designated TCR primers. TCRdb called the PCR reads again in MiXCR, with one record for every CDR3 protein. This repertoire shows more than 550,000 distinct CDR3 sequences, approximately 24% found once; its top ten account for about 0.84%. Sequenced input: naive CD8+ T cells from blood, with Jurkat cell RNA spiked in. Subset in this sample: FACS-sorted CD8+CD4-CCR7+CD45RA+ naive T cells. The chain combines TRBV9 with TRBJ1-5; D not resolved. The source is a human donor in good health. Some libraries in this study had Jurkat cell RNA spiked in. The CDR3 nucleotides are TGTGCCAGCAGCGTAGGGGATAGCAATCAGCCCCCGCATTTT. This encodes CASSVGDSNQPPHF.